These 26 T cell receptor beta chains were sequenced from one sample in a study of STAT5B mutations in CD4+ large granular lymphocyte leukemia. Produced via immunoSEQ multiplex PCR; TCRdb's table is partial and in-frame only. The sample consists of some 30,000 clones, about 85% of them appearing once. Material for sequencing was CD4+ T cells from blood buffy coats. The receptors were sampled from a human donor in good health.

The rearrangement links TRBV4-2 to TRBJ2-2, with D uncertain. Germline V CDR1 and CDR2: LGHNA, YNFKEQ. With 2 bases removed from V and 0 bases from J, the gap between germline ends came to 10 bases. The CDR3 runs to 16 residues. DNA for the CDR3: TGTGCCAGCAGCCAACTAAGGGCAACGAACACCGGGGAGCTGTTTTTT. Translated: CASSQLRATNTGELFF.

The V and J genes are TRBV28 and TRBJ2-2, with 8 positions matching TRBD1. This CDR3 is 15 amino acids long. Germline V gives CDR1 MDHEN, CDR2 SYDVKM. The V and J ends lost 5 bases and 1 base, in that order; junction bases with no gene match: 3. The CDR3 DNA reads TGTGCCAGCAGTCGGGGACAGGAGAACACCGGGGAGCTGTTTTTT. Protein: CASSRGQENTGELFF.

This CDR3 is CATIPPGAPNTEAFF. The CDR3 DNA sequence: TGTGCCACAATTCCCCCGGGAGCTCCGAACACTGAAGCTTTCTTT. The rearrangement links TRBV15 to TRBJ1-1; D not certain. Germline V lookup: CDR1 LNHNV, CDR2 YYDKDF (reference sequence). The CDR3 has 15 residues. Between the trimmed V and J ends, which lost 9 bases and 1 base, there was a span of 18 bases. Using reference TRBV15 and TRBJ1-1 for the parts outside the CDR3, the full variable domain is DAMVIQNPRYQVTQFGKPVTLSCSQTLNHNVMYWYQQKSSQAPKLLFHYYDKDFNNEADTPDNFQSRRPNTSFCFLDIRSPGLGDTAMYLCATIPPGAPNTEAFFGQGTRLTVV.

The chain couples TRBV25-1 to TRBJ2-5, with D perhaps TRBD2 (6 bases). V lost 4 bases and J lost 2, with 8 bases in between. Germline V CDR1 and CDR2: MGHDK, SYGVNS. The CDR3 has 13 amino acids. The CDR3 DNA reads as TGTGCCAGCAGTGTAGCGGTACAAGAGACCCAGTACTTC. Amino acid sequence: CASSVAVQETQYF. Full variable domain (remainder filled in from reference TRBV25-1 and TRBJ2-5): EADIYQTPRYLVIGTGKKITLECSQTMGHDKMYWYQQDPGMELHLIHYSYGVNSTEKGDLSSESTVSRIRTEHFPLTLESARPSHTSQYLCASSVAVQETQYFGPGTRLLVL.

The chain combines TRBV5-4 with TRBJ2-1, with TRBD2 matching 13 bases. Germline CDR1 reads SGHNT; CDR2 reads YYREEE (reference sequence). J lost 5 bases, V lost 4 bases, and 12 bases had no gene match. The CDR3 consists of 18 residues. In DNA, the CDR3 is TGTGCCAGCAGCGTGGGACTAGCGGGATATGCTCGGAACAATGAGCAGTTCTTC. As protein: CASSVGLAGYARNNEQFF.

The J gene is TRBJ1-4, the V gene TRBV15; D is uncertain. The germline CDR1 and CDR2 sequences are LNHNV and YYDKDF (reference sequence). V lost 0 bases, J lost 7 bases, and 12 bases lay in between. The CDR3 consists of 15 residues. The CDR3, as DNA: TGTGCCACCAGCAGAGACAGAGGGCTAAGTGAAAAACTGTTTTTT. Its translation: CATSRDRGLSEKLFF.

The V gene is TRBV21-1, the J gene TRBJ2-7; the table calls TRBD2, which could not be checked here. TRBV21-1 is a pseudogene locus. CDR3 length equals 17 residues. The CDR3 nucleotides read TGTGCCAGAAAAACCCGGACTAGCGGGAGGGCCTGCCACGAGCAGTACTTC. It codes for CARKTRTSGRACHEQYF.

This clone showed up just once. V and J are TRBV2 and TRBJ2-1, with a tentative D call TRBD2 (5 bases). This CDR3 has 11 amino acids. With 3 bases removed from V and 9 bases from J, the gap between germline ends came to 6 bases. Germline CDR1 reads SNHLY; CDR2 reads FYNNEI. CDR3 sequence reads: CASSEAGEQFF. The CDR3 DNA sequence: TGTGCCAGCAGTGAGGCGGGTGAGCAGTTCTTC.

The chain employs TRBV10-1 and TRBJ2-3; D might be TRBD1 or TRBD2, each matching 5 bases. This CDR3 region has 16 residues. CDR1 is WNHNN, CDR2 SYGVQD, per germline (reference sequence). The ends were cut back, 5 bases at V and 2 bases at J, with 17 bases in the middle. CDR3 DNA: TGCGCCAGCAGTCCTTTTAGAGGGGCCAACACAGATACGCAGTATTTT. Translation: CASSPFRGANTDTQYF.

The V gene is TRBV27, the J gene TRBJ1-6; D gene unclear. Between the trimmed V and J ends, which lost 2 bases and 10 bases, there was a span of 6 bases. The CDR3 spans 12 residues. Germline V lookup: CDR1 MNHEY, CDR2 SMNVEV (reference sequence). In nucleotides, the CDR3 is TGTGCCAGCAGTTTAAGGAACTCACCCCTCCACTTT. Amino acid sequence: CASSLRNSPLHF.

V gene TRBV30 combines with J gene TRBJ1-5; a weak D match, TRBD1 (5 bases). Germline values: CDR1 GTSNPN, CDR2 SVGIG (reference sequence). Trimming stripped 0 bases from V and 7 bases from J, with 10 bases between. This CDR3 is built from 13 residues. The CDR3 nucleotides read TGTGCCTGGAGTGTACAGGAGGAGCAGCCCCAGCATTTT. Its protein product is CAWSVQEEQPQHF.

The rearrangement joins TRBV7-3 to TRBJ2-6; TRBD1 or TRBD2 may be the D gene (5 bases each). Germline V lookup: CDR1 SGHTA, CDR2 FQGTGA. CDR3 length: 14 amino acids. V was pared by 4 bases and J by 4 bases, with 8 bases between. CDR3: CASSWDLGANVLTF. CDR3 nucleotides: TGTGCCAGCAGCTGGGACCTCGGGGCCAACGTCCTGACTTTC.

The chain carries TRBV6-5 and TRBJ1-5; no reliable D call. Trimming left V 6 bases short and J 3 bases short, with 12 bases between. The CDR3 extends over 14 amino acids. Looked up from germline, CDR1 is MNHEY and CDR2 is SVGAGI. Written as DNA, the CDR3 is TGTGCCAGCAGAGCCGGACCCCCCAATCAGCCCCAGCATTTT. This translates into CASRAGPPNQPQHF.

The chain joins TRBV2 to TRBJ2-7, with 8 bases aligning to TRBD2. V was pared by 9 bases and J by 2 bases, with 6 bases of the junction left unmatched. The germline V gene has CDR1 SNHLY and CDR2 FYNNEI. This CDR3 has 13 amino acids. CDR3 nucleotides: TGTGCCAGTCAAGCGGGAGCGCCCTACGAGCAGTACTTC. It encodes CASQAGAPYEQYF.

The chain has TRBV7-2 and TRBJ1-1, with D perhaps TRBD1 (5 bases). V dropped 6 bases and J dropped 12 bases, with 14 bases sitting between them. Germline lookup yields CDR1 SGHTA and CDR2 FQGNSA. This CDR3 contains 11 residues. The CDR3 DNA is TGTGCCAGCAGTTCTGGGGGTTGGACTTTCTTT. Translating gives CASSSGGWTFF.

The genes are TRBV9 and TRBJ1-3; 9 bases map to TRBD1. Germline V gene lookup returns CDR1 SGDLS and CDR2 YYNGEE. The CDR3 spans 16 residues. The V and J ends lost 4 bases and 4 bases, in that order; junction bases with no gene match: 9. The CDR3 DNA reads as TGTGCCAGCAGCCCCGTGGGGACAGGGCGCGGAAACACCATATATTTT. This gives the protein CASSPVGTGRGNTIYF.

CDR3 sequence (DNA): TGTGCCAGCAGTGAATATCGGGGGACTAGCGGAGCCGGGGAGCTGTTTTTT. Residues: CASSEYRGTSGAGELFF. This chain joins TRBV25-1 and TRBJ2-2; 11 bases map to TRBD2. Losses at the gene ends were 0 bases for V and 6 bases for J; bases not matched to a gene: 6. Germline CDR1 and CDR2: MGHDK and SYGVNS. CDR3 length: 17 amino acids.

V and J are TRBV27 and TRBJ2-1; possibly TRBD1 or TRBD2 for D (5 bases each). Trimming removed 7 bases from V and 6 bases from J, with 22 bases in between. Germline CDR1 reads MNHEY; CDR2 reads SMNVEV (reference sequence). The CDR3 is 16 amino acids. CDR3 sequence reads: CASKFVGDRPSNEQFF. CDR3 DNA sequence: TGTGCCAGCAAGTTTGTGGGGGACCGCCCAAGCAATGAGCAGTTCTTC.

This rearrangement joins TRBV9 to TRBJ2-2; a weak D match, TRBD1 (6 bases). The germline gives CDR1 SGDLS, CDR2 YYNGEE. The CDR3 covers 16 residues. V lost 3 bases to trimming and J lost 0 bases, with 12 bases between them. The CDR3 sequence: CASSAQGTPNTGELFF. The CDR3 region has the DNA TGTGCCAGCAGCGCCCAAGGGACACCGAACACCGGGGAGCTGTTTTTT.

Worth noting for this clone: Distinct nucleotide sequences in the sample also encode this CDR3. The chain joins TRBV5-1 to TRBJ2-7, with D uncertain. The V end lost 2 bases, the J end lost 7 bases, and 7 bases lay between the germline ends. Germline V gene lookup returns CDR1 SGHRS and CDR2 YFSETQ. This CDR3 spans 11 amino acids. This chain's CDR3 is CASSFLEEQYF. The CDR3 DNA reads as TGCGCCAGCAGCTTTCTTGAGGAGCAGTACTTC.

The rearrangement links TRBV30 to TRBJ2-3; D call uncertain. Looked up from germline, CDR1 is GTSNPN and CDR2 is SVGIG (reference sequence). This CDR3 contains 14 residues. V lost 0 bases, J lost 1 base, and 8 bases lay in between. CDR3 sequence (DNA): TGTGCCTGGAGTGTAAAGGACCGCACAGATACGCAGTATTTT. This translates into CAWSVKDRTDTQYF.

The rearrangement joins TRBV7-8 to TRBJ2-7; 9 bases align to TRBD2. V trimming: 0 bases; J trimming: 6 bases; junction bases outside the gene matches: 3. The length of the CDR3 is 14 residues. Looked up from germline, CDR1 is SGHVS and CDR2 is FQNEAQ. The CDR3 DNA follows: TGTGCCAGCAGCTTAGCGGGACTAGCTGGCGAGCAGTACTTC. Translation gives CASSLAGLAGEQYF.

This rearrangement joins TRBV7-2 to TRBJ2-2; 8 bases align to TRBD2. CDR1 SGHTA and CDR2 FQGNSA come from the germline V gene. V shed 3 bases and J 5 bases; nucleotides not matched to a gene: 8. This CDR3 region has 16 residues. The CDR3 DNA is TGTGCCAGCAGCTTCCGGGAGGGCCCTCGAACCGGGGAGCTGTTTTTT. It translates to CASSFREGPRTGELFF.

This chain links TRBV11-2 with TRBJ1-3; 7 positions agree with TRBD1. CDR1 SGHAT and CDR2 FQNNGV come from the germline V gene. With 0 bases clipped from V and 1 base from J, the junction kept 3 bases outside the gene matches. The CDR3 runs 16 residues. In DNA, the CDR3 is TGTGCCAGCAGCTTAGATGGCAGGGGGTCTGGAAACACCATATATTTT. Residues: CASSLDGRGSGNTIYF.

The gene calls are TRBV27 and TRBJ2-1; no definite D call. From germline, CDR1 is MNHEY and CDR2 SMNVEV (reference sequence). The CDR3 is made up of 14 amino acids. V shed 2 bases and J shed 3 bases, with 8 bases lying between them. CDR3 bases: TGTGCCAGCAGTTTAAAGCGCCTCTACAATGAGCAGTTCTTC. As protein: CASSLKRLYNEQFF.

The V call is TRBV7-9, the J call TRBJ2-3, with D hard to call. Germline values: CDR1 SEHNR, CDR2 FQNEAQ (reference sequence). The CDR3 sequence is 14 residues long. V was trimmed by 1 base and J by 4 bases, leaving 9 bases between them. The CDR3 here is CASSLGVVADTQYF. CDR3 bases: TGTGCCAGCAGCTTAGGGGTGGTGGCAGATACGCAGTATTTT.